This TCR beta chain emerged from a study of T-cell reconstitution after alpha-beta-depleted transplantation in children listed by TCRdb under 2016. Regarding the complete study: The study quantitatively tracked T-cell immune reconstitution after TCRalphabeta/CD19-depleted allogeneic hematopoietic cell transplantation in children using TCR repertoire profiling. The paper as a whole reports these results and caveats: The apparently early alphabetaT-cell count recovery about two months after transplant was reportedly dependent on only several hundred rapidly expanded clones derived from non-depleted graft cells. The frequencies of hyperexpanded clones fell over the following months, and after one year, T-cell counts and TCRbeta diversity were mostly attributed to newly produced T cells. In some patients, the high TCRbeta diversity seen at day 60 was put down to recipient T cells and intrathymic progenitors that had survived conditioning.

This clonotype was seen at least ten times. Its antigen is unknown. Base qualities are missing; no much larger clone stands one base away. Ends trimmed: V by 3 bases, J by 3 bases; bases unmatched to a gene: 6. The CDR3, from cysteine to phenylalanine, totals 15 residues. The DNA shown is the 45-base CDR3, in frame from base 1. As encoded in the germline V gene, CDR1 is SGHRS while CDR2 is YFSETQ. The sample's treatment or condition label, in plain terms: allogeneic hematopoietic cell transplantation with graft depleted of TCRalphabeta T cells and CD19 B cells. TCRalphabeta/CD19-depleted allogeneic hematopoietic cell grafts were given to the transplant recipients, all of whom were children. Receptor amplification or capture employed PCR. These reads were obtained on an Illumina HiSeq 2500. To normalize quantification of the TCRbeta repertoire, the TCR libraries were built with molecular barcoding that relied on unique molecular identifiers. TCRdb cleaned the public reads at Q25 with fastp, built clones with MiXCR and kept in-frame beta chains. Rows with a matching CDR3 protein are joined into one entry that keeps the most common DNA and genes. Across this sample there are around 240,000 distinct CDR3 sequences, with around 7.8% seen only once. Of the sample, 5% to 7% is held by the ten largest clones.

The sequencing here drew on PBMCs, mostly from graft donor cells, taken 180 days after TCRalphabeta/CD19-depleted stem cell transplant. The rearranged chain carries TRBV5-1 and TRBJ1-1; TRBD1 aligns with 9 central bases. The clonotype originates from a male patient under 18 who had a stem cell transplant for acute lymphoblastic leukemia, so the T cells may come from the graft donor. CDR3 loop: CASSSTGGADTEAFF. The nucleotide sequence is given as TGCGCCAGCAGCTCTACAGGGGGCGCGGACACTGAAGCTTTCTTT.